These 23 T cell receptor beta chains originate from one sample sequenced in a study of T cell changes during pregnancy in multiple sclerosis. Assay used: immunoSEQ multiplex PCR; TCRdb lists only in-frame clones, some missing. Altogether 100,000 to 130,000 clones are present, around 93% being singletons, with the ten largest covering 0.78%. Sequencing used peripheral blood, obtained in the third trimester of pregnancy. The receptors shown here come from a female donor in good health, enrolled as a control in a pregnancy study.

The J gene is TRBJ1-1, the V gene TRBV5-6, with a possible D match to TRBD1 (6 bases). Germline assignment: CDR1 SGHDT and CDR2 YYEEEE. V shed 4 bases and J shed 5 bases, with 18 bases lying between them. The CDR3 covers 15 residues. This chain's CDR3 is CASSREVGAQTEAFF. The CDR3 coding sequence is TGTGCCAGCAGCCGGGAGGTGGGGGCTCAAACTGAAGCTTTCTTT.

This clone was counted only a few times. The J gene is TRBJ1-1, the V gene TRBV7-9; tentatively, D is TRBD1 (6 bases). The V and J ends lost 5 bases and 3 bases respectively, with 22 bases between them. Germline CDR1 reads SEHNR; CDR2 reads FQNEAQ (reference sequence). CDR3 size: 17 residues. Here the CDR3 DNA reads TGTGCCAGCAGCCTCCCTAGCAGGGGTGCGGGCGACACTGAAGCTTTCTTT. Its protein is CASSLPSRGAGDTEAFF.

The chain joins TRBV18 to TRBJ1-1, with D possibly being TRBD1 (6 bases). This CDR3 comprises 15 residues. V was trimmed by 3 bases and J by 3 bases, leaving 14 bases between them. The germline V gene encodes CDR1 KGHSH and CDR2 LQKENI. The CDR3 nucleotides read TGTGCCAGCTCACCTTCACAGGGATGGGACACTGAAGCTTTCTTT. Its translation: CASSPSQGWDTEAFF.

This chain links TRBV2 with TRBJ1-3; maybe TRBD1 (6 bases). CDR3 length: 14 residues. The V and J ends lost 6 bases and 0 bases respectively, with 9 bases between them. The germline V gene has CDR1 SNHLY and CDR2 FYNNEI. The CDR3 loop reads CASRDRISGNTIYF. In nucleotides, the CDR3 is TGTGCCAGCAGGGACAGAATCTCTGGAAACACCATATATTTT.

This clone appeared once. J is TRBJ2-5 and V is TRBV7-9; D gene ambiguous. Germline loops: CDR1 SEHNR, CDR2 FQNEAQ (reference sequence). The V end was cut by 5 bases, the J end by 3 bases, with 10 bases between. The CDR3 contains 13 residues. The CDR3 region has the DNA TGTGCCAGCAGCCCTAGGAGCGAAGAGACCCAGTACTTC. Encoded protein: CASSPRSEETQYF.

The V gene is TRBV7-9, the J gene TRBJ1-2; D is undetermined. Germline-derived CDR1 and CDR2 are SEHNR and FQNEAQ (reference sequence). Trimming cost V 6 bases and J 4 bases, with 15 bases left between them. The CDR3 covers 14 residues. The CDR3 nucleotides read TGTGCCAGCAGTCCGGAGGAGAGGGCCTATGGCTACACCTTC. Translated, it gives CASSPEERAYGYTF.

This clone was recorded only once. DNA of the CDR3: TGTGCCTGGAGATCGACTACGACAGGGGAAGGTATTGGGGCCAACGTCCTGACTTTC. This gives the protein CAWRSTTTGEGIGANVLTF. This chain uses TRBV30 with TRBJ2-6; 8 bases line up with TRBD1. CDR3 length equals 19 residues. V was pared by 3 bases and J by 3 bases, with 16 bases of the junction left unmatched. Looked up from germline, CDR1 is GTSNPN and CDR2 is SVGIG (reference sequence).

This clone was recorded once. The chain employs TRBV23-1 and TRBJ1-1; 7 nucleotides agree with TRBD1. TRBV23-1 is treated as an ORF (open reading frame) with a function not yet certain. This CDR3 comprises 15 residues. V shed 2 bases, J shed 2 bases, and the junction held 5 bases outside the gene matches. The CDR3 protein is CASSQPAGGNTEAFF. Written as DNA, the CDR3 is TGCGCCAGCAGTCAACCGGCAGGGGGAAACACTGAAGCTTTCTTT.

The genes are TRBV6-1 and TRBJ1-1; 7 positions agree with TRBD1. The germline V gene has CDR1 MNHNS and CDR2 SASEGT. The CDR3 runs 14 residues. Trimming cost V 6 bases and J 4 bases; bases outside gene matches: 8. The CDR3 here is CASRLTGIGTEAFF. CDR3 DNA sequence: TGTGCCAGCAGGTTGACAGGGATCGGCACTGAAGCTTTCTTT.

The chain carries TRBV19 and TRBJ2-3, with D unclear. This CDR3 region has 17 residues. Germline CDR1 reads LNHDA; CDR2 reads SQIVND (reference sequence). Trimming pared 2 bases from V and 6 bases from J, leaving 21 bases between. The CDR3 region is CASSIWAGSTELDTQYF. The CDR3 DNA is TGTGCCAGTAGTATATGGGCAGGCTCTACCGAGTTGGATACGCAGTATTTT.

The V and J genes are TRBV12-5 and TRBJ1-2; D possibly corresponds to TRBD1 (6 bases). Trimming removed 1 base at V and 5 bases at J, with 17 bases between. CDR3 length: 16 amino acids. Germline loops: CDR1 LGHNT, CDR2 FRNRAP. This CDR3 reads CASGLGEGEFSYGYTF. CDR3 coding DNA: TGTGCTAGTGGTTTGGGTGAGGGGGAGTTCAGTTATGGCTACACCTTC.

V gene TRBV28 combines with J gene TRBJ1-5; D not resolved. Germline lookup yields CDR1 MDHEN and CDR2 SYDVKM. This CDR3 has 15 residues. Trimming took 3 bases from V and 3 from J, leaving 12 bases between them. The CDR3 reads CASSLKATNNQPQHF. DNA for the CDR3: TGTGCCAGCAGTTTGAAAGCAACCAACAATCAGCCCCAGCATTTT.

The J gene is TRBJ2-7, the V gene TRBV4-3; TRBD2 aligns across 9 bases. This CDR3 is 16 amino acids long. Germline V gene lookup returns CDR1 LGHNA and CDR2 YSLEER. V trimming: 4 bases; J trimming: 0 bases; junction bases outside the gene matches: 7. As DNA, the CDR3 is TGCGCCAGCAGCCCTCTGGGGCGGGGGGGCTCCTACGAGCAGTACTTC. Translating gives CASSPLGRGGSYEQYF.

The sample holds one count of this clone. The rearrangement links TRBV19 to TRBJ1-1, with D maybe TRBD1 (5 bases). V was shortened by 6 bases and J by 5 bases, with 16 bases between the two germline ends. Germline V gene lookup returns CDR1 LNHDA and CDR2 SQIVND (reference sequence). This CDR3 comprises 14 residues. CDR3 loop: CASRNQGLGTEAFF. CDR3 nucleotide sequence: TGTGCCAGTAGGAACCAGGGTCTGGGTACTGAAGCTTTCTTT. The full variable domain, completed using reference TRBV19 and TRBJ1-1, is DGGITQSPKYLFRKEGQNVTLSCEQNLNHDAMYWYRQDPGQGLRLIYYSQIVNDFQKGDIAEGYSVSREKKESFPLTVTSAQKNPTAFYLCASRNQGLGTEAFFGQGTRLTVV.

The chain recombines TRBV11-3 with TRBJ2-3, with TRBD1 as a possible D gene (5 bases). Germline CDR1 and CDR2: SGHNT and YENEEA. V was clipped by 3 bases and J by 7 bases, with 14 bases between them. The CDR3 consists of 14 residues. The CDR3 reads CASSFGGANHTQYF. The DNA for the CDR3 is TGTGCCAGCAGCTTTGGTGGGGCGAATCATACGCAGTATTTT.

This clone was seen just once. The chain employs TRBV7-6 and TRBJ2-1; D is perhaps TRBD2 (5 bases). This CDR3 spans 16 amino acids. Trimming pared 3 bases from V and 0 bases from J, leaving 12 bases between. Germline values: CDR1 SGHVS, CDR2 FNYEAQ. As DNA, the CDR3 is TGTGCCAGCAGCTTGGGCGGGCCGAGCTCCTACAATGAGCAGTTCTTC. This translates into CASSLGGPSSYNEQFF.

In this sample, this clone turned up once. This sequence joins TRBV4-2 and TRBJ2-1; 7 bases match TRBD2. The CDR3 contains 16 residues. Germline loops: CDR1 LGHNA, CDR2 YNFKEQ. V shed 1 base and J 0 bases; nucleotides not matched to a gene: 3. CDR3 coding DNA: TGTGCCAGCAGCCAAGGGCGCGGGAGCTCCTACAATGAGCAGTTCTTC. This sequence encodes CASSQGRGSSYNEQFF.

The chain couples TRBV21-1 to TRBJ1-4; TRBD1, the table's D call, was not compared with the DNA. TRBV21-1 is marked as a pseudogene. The CDR3 is 13 residues long. Here the CDR3 reads CAYGAPGNEKLFF. Written as DNA, the CDR3 is TGTGCCTATGGGGCCCCGGGTAATGAAAAACTGTTTTTT.

The chain is built from TRBV4-2 and TRBJ2-5; TRBD1 matches 9 bases. This CDR3 is built from 15 residues. CDR1 is LGHNA and CDR2 is YNFKEQ in the germline V gene. V trimming: 0 bases; J trimming: 6 bases; junction bases outside the gene matches: 5. The CDR3, as DNA: TGTGCCAGCAGCCAAGACGGGACAGGGTTCCAGACCCAGTACTTC. Translation: CASSQDGTGFQTQYF.

V is TRBV5-1 and J is TRBJ1-4; possibly TRBD1 for D (6 bases). V was shortened by 4 bases and J by 8 bases, with 21 bases between the two germline ends. The CDR3 runs to 16 residues. Germline V lookup: CDR1 SGHRS, CDR2 YFSETQ. CDR3: CASSPEAGVLGEKLFF. CDR3 DNA sequence: TGCGCCAGCAGCCCGGAAGCAGGGGTTTTGGGAGAAAAACTGTTTTTT.

This clone was counted only a few times. V gene TRBV27 combines with J gene TRBJ1-1; D is ambiguous. Germline V gene data show CDR1 as MNHEY and CDR2 as SMNVEV (reference sequence). This CDR3 region has 16 residues. V lost 0 bases and J lost 1, with 12 bases in between. CDR3 nucleotide sequence: TGTGCCAGCAGTTTATCGTCTGCGCAGGCGAACACTGAAGCTTTCTTT. Its protein is CASSLSSAQANTEAFF.

The chain is built from TRBV5-4 and TRBJ2-4; tentative D call: TRBD1 (6 bases). Trimming left V 4 bases short and J 3 bases short, with 23 bases between. This CDR3 is 18 amino acids long. CDR1 and CDR2 from the germline V gene are SGHNT and YYREEE (reference sequence). CDR3 loop: CASSHNLNDRTNKNIQYF. CDR3 sequence (DNA): TGTGCCAGCAGCCACAACCTCAACGACAGGACGAACAAAAACATTCAGTACTTC.

The rearrangement uses TRBV6-5 and TRBJ1-5; D not resolved. There are 11 residues in the CDR3. V was cut by 8 bases and J by 2 bases, with 4 bases left in between. CDR1 is MNHEY, CDR2 SVGAGI, per germline. The CDR3 is CASSGNQPQHF. The CDR3 coding sequence is TGTGCCAGCTCGGGCAATCAGCCCCAGCATTTT.